This passage covers 20 T cell receptor beta chains from one sample sequenced in a study of cytomegalovirus exposure and HLA in healthy donors. With 60 Vbeta and 13 Jbeta primers, the PCR was carried out. Sequenced by immunoSEQ multiplex PCR; TCRdb stores in-frame clones only, minus some. The sample has some 180,000 clones, around 80% seen once; the top ten hold about 2.2%. The sample comprised PBMCs. These receptors all come from a male donor in good health and CMV-seronegative.

The chain joins TRBV7-2 to TRBJ2-7; D perhaps matches TRBD1 (5 bases). CDR1 SGHTA and CDR2 FQGNSA come from the germline V gene. The CDR3 consists of 16 residues. The V and J ends lost 5 bases and 3 bases respectively, with 20 bases between them. The CDR3 reads CASSGEQVAYSYEQYF. The DNA of the CDR3 is TGTGCCAGCAGCGGAGAACAGGTGGCATACAGCTACGAGCAGTACTTC.

CDR3 DNA: TGTGCCAGCAGCTTGGCCACAGGGAATTCACCCCTCCACTTT. Translating it yields CASSLATGNSPLHF. V and J are TRBV5-6 and TRBJ1-6; D may be TRBD1 (6 bases). This CDR3 comprises 14 residues. Per the germline V gene, CDR1 is SGHDT and CDR2 is YYEEEE. V was cut by 0 bases and J by 7 bases, with 8 bases left in between.

This clone was counted a single time. The genes are TRBV7-8 and TRBJ2-3; 12 bases fit TRBD1. The V gene end was trimmed by 6 bases and the J gene end by 1 base; junction bases not matched to a gene: 5. This CDR3 comprises 16 residues. Germline V gene lookup returns CDR1 SGHVS and CDR2 FQNEAQ. This CDR3 is CASRGQGAMGTDTQYF. The CDR3 DNA follows: TGTGCCAGCAGGGGACAGGGGGCGATGGGCACAGATACGCAGTATTTT.

This rearrangement joins TRBV7-9 to TRBJ2-3; 8 bases fit TRBD2. Trimming removed 4 bases from V and 2 bases from J; junction bases left unmatched: 5. The CDR3 loop spans 15 amino acids. In germline, CDR1 is SEHNR, CDR2 FQNEAQ (reference sequence). As DNA, the CDR3 is TGTGCCAGCAGCTCATTAGCGGGGATCACAGATACGCAGTATTTT. This sequence encodes CASSSLAGITDTQYF.

V is TRBV5-8 and J is TRBJ1-5; 9 bases are a match to TRBD1. The CDR3 runs 17 residues. The V gene end was trimmed by 4 bases and the J gene end by 3 bases; junction bases not matched to a gene: 11. Germline values: CDR1 SGHTS, CDR2 YDEGEE. CDR3 loop: CASSDLPGQGNNQPQHF. In DNA form, the CDR3 reads TGTGCCAGCAGCGATTTACCGGGACAGGGAAACAATCAGCCCCAGCATTTT.

The chain recombines TRBV9 with TRBJ1-2, with 12 nucleotides matching TRBD1. Germline assignment: CDR1 SGDLS and CDR2 YYNGEE. The CDR3 covers 17 residues. V lost 0 bases and J lost 4; bases outside the gene matches: 7. The CDR3 DNA follows: TGTGCCAGCAGCGTAGAAAAAGGGACAGGGGGCACCTATGGCTACACCTTC. Translating it yields CASSVEKGTGGTYGYTF. The full variable domain, its missing parts supplied by reference TRBV9 and TRBJ1-2, is DSGVTQTPKHLITATGQRVTLRCSPRSGDLSVYWYQQSLDQGLQFLIQYYNGEERAKGNILERFSAQQFPDLHSELNLSSLELGDSALYFCASSVEKGTGGTYGYTFGSGTRLTVV.

A few counts support this clone. The chain carries TRBV29-1 and TRBJ2-1; 10 nucleotides match TRBD1. Germline values: CDR1 SQVTM, CDR2 ANQGSEA. The V and J ends lost 4 bases and 2 bases, in that order; junction bases with no gene match: 8. The CDR3 has 16 residues. The DNA for the CDR3 is TGCAGCGTTGTCAGACGGGACAGGGGACCCTACAATGAGCAGTTCTTC. It encodes CSVVRRDRGPYNEQFF.

The table lists this clone with a few counts. J is TRBJ1-2 and V is TRBV4-3; TRBD1 aligns across 10 bases. CDR1 is LGHNA and CDR2 is YSLEER in the germline V gene. The V and J ends lost 2 bases and 5 bases, in that order; junction bases with no gene match: 14. The CDR3 runs to 18 residues. The CDR3 loop reads CASSQSRDRGLLGYGYTF. The DNA of the CDR3 is TGCGCCAGCAGCCAAAGTCGGGACAGGGGCCTCCTGGGTTATGGCTACACCTTC.

The rearrangement uses TRBV9 and TRBJ2-5; D is unresolved. The CDR3 sequence is 14 residues long. Germline loops: CDR1 SGDLS, CDR2 YYNGEE. The V end was cut by 2 bases, the J end by 0 bases, with 8 bases between. The CDR3 loop is CASSVSPNQETQYF. The CDR3, as DNA: TGTGCCAGCAGCGTGTCTCCTAACCAAGAGACCCAGTACTTC.

The chain is built from TRBV7-9 and TRBJ2-5; tentative D call: TRBD1 (5 bases). Germline V lookup: CDR1 SEHNR, CDR2 FQNEAQ (reference sequence). This CDR3 contains 16 residues. V gave up 4 bases and J gave up 0 bases, with 15 bases separating them. CDR3 nucleotides: TGTGCCAGCAGCTCCGTGCCCCTAGGGGACCAAGAGACCCAGTACTTC. It codes for CASSSVPLGDQETQYF.

V and J are TRBV5-1 and TRBJ2-2, with D uncertain. CDR3 size: 12 residues. Between the trimmed V and J ends, which lost 4 bases and 8 bases, there was a span of 9 bases. Germline loops: CDR1 SGHRS, CDR2 YFSETQ. In nucleotides, the CDR3 is TGCGCCAGCAGCCTAAACCAAGGGGAGCTGTTTTTT. Protein product: CASSLNQGELFF.

V is TRBV4-1 and J is TRBJ2-3; D is uncertain. Germline lookup yields CDR1 MGHRA and CDR2 YSYEKL. This CDR3 is built from 14 residues. V gave up 1 base and J gave up 5 bases, with 10 bases separating them. CDR3 DNA sequence: TGCGCCAGCAGCCAAGTAATACGACAAGATACGCAGTATTTT. This encodes CASSQVIRQDTQYF.

In DNA, the CDR3 is TGTGCCAGCAGTCGGGACAGGGGGCCATTAGGTGGCTACACCTTC. It is translated as CASSRDRGPLGGYTF. The gene calls are TRBV5-4 and TRBJ1-2, with TRBD1 matching 12 bases. The CDR3 extends over 15 amino acids. The V gene's germline CDR1 is SGHNT and CDR2 YYREEE (reference sequence). The ends lost 5 bases at V and 7 bases at J; junction bases unmatched: 9.

This chain joins TRBV2 and TRBJ1-1; D remains unclear. V lost 4 bases and J 4 bases, leaving 10 bases between the germline ends. The CDR3 loop spans 13 amino acids. Per the germline V gene, CDR1 is SNHLY and CDR2 is FYNNEI. The CDR3 loop reads CASSGVRGTEAFF. In nucleotides, the CDR3 is TGTGCCAGCAGTGGGGTCCGGGGCACTGAAGCTTTCTTT.

The chain uses TRBV6-5 and TRBJ1-1; 8 bases are shared with TRBD1. CDR3 length: 13 residues. V trimming: 5 bases; J trimming: 9 bases; junction bases outside the gene matches: 8. CDR1 is MNHEY and CDR2 is SVGAGI in the germline V gene. The CDR3 region is CASSDPGQGKAFF. CDR3 bases: TGTGCCAGCAGTGACCCCGGACAGGGTAAAGCTTTCTTT.

This clone has a single count. This sequence joins TRBV10-1 and TRBJ1-2; 10 bases are a match to TRBD1. V was pared by 6 bases and J by 8 bases, with 3 bases of the junction left unmatched. The CDR3 is 12 residues long. Germline V gives CDR1 WNHNN, CDR2 SYGVQD (reference sequence). CDR3 protein: CASSGTGEGYTF. DNA for the CDR3: TGCGCCAGCAGCGGGACAGGGGAAGGCTACACCTTC.

The V gene is TRBV5-1, the J gene TRBJ2-5; 7 nucleotides agree with TRBD1. This CDR3 has 13 residues. Trimming removed 5 bases from V and 5 bases from J; junction bases left unmatched: 6. CDR1 and CDR2 from the germline V gene are SGHRS and YFSETQ. DNA of the CDR3: TGCGCCAGCAGTTGGGACAGCCTGGAGACCCAGTACTTC. Its protein product is CASSWDSLETQYF.

The CDR3 loop reads CASSLAASLYEQYF. The DNA of the CDR3 is TGTGCCAGCAGCTTAGCCGCTAGCCTGTACGAGCAGTACTTC. The rearrangement links TRBV13 to TRBJ2-7; maybe TRBD2 (5 bases). CDR1 is PRHDT, CDR2 FYEKMQ, per germline (reference sequence). This CDR3 region has 14 residues. Trimming shortened V by 1 base and J by 4 bases, and 11 bases separated the two germline ends.

V is TRBV27 and J is TRBJ1-1; TRBD1 matches 10 bases. The V gene's germline CDR1 is MNHEY and CDR2 SMNVEV (reference sequence). V dropped 7 bases and J dropped 3; count of bases not matched to a gene: 8. The CDR3 totals 15 residues. Here the CDR3 DNA reads TGTGCCAGCACCTCCAGGACAGGGGGTCACACTGAAGCTTTCTTT. Translation: CASTSRTGGHTEAFF.

This chain uses TRBV5-1 with TRBJ2-7, with 14 positions matching TRBD2. This CDR3 spans 18 amino acids. V lost 0 bases to trimming and J lost 0 bases; unmatched junction nucleotides: 5. The germline CDR1 and CDR2 sequences are SGHRS and YFSETQ. The CDR3 region has the DNA TGCGCCAGCAGCTTGGGACTAGCGGGGGGGGACAGCTCCTACGAGCAGTACTTC. It codes for CASSLGLAGGDSSYEQYF.